This TCR beta chain was obtained from a study of cytomegalovirus exposure and HLA in healthy donors. This clone is a singleton in its sample. The antigen is not known. Nominally healthy donors provided the samples, though records likely missed some immune exposures. Vbeta (60) and Jbeta (13) primers were used in the PCR. Some clones are missing from TCRdb's copy, which holds only in-frame ones; the method was immunoSEQ multiplex PCR. Here the sample spans around 90,000 clones, approximately 86% being singletons. The CDR3 is made up of 13 amino acids. V lost 4 bases and J lost 6; bases outside the gene matches: 5. CDR1 and CDR2 from the germline V gene are SGDLS and YYNGEE. Study-level findings and limits: There were some public TCRs occurring in many donors, but most TCR sequences were rare. In a later analysis, TCR beta V- and J-gene trimming was associated with a missense DCLRE1C variant. Follow-up analysis seemed to connect common viral pathogens with several of the most significant clusters identified.

The origin of this receptor is a man in his thirties or forties in good health and CMV-seropositive. The chain combines TRBV9 with TRBJ1-2; TRBD1 matches 8 bases. The sequenced sample was PBMCs. CDR3: CASSPGGSHGYTF. The CDR3 nucleotides are TGTGCCAGCAGCCCAGGGGGCTCCCATGGCTACACCTTC.